What follows is one T cell receptor beta chain and its context. Its antigen is as yet unknown. Method: immunoSEQ multiplex PCR; TCRdb's copy keeps in-frame clones and lacks some. The data show 100,000 to 120,000 clones, about 95% seen once. This entry is derived from a study of T cell responses to AZD1222 COVID-19 vaccine. Findings of the study overall: Repertoires were sampled only after the peak T cell response. Vaccine-associated CD4 TCRs ranged over spike, dominating at 160-218 and 743-854.

This CDR3 has 14 amino acids. V lost 7 bases and J lost 0; bases outside the gene matches: 5. Germline assignment: CDR1 LNHDA and CDR2 SQIVND (reference sequence). The chain is built from TRBV19 and TRBJ2-7; 8 bases agree with TRBD1. The clonotype originates from an adult who received the AZD1222 COVID-19 vaccine. This material consisted of peripheral blood, taken 28 days after the second AZD1222 dose. The CDR3 loop reads CASKRGTGSYEQYF. In DNA, the CDR3 is TGTGCCAGTAAAAGAGGGACAGGCTCCTACGAGCAGTACTTC.